Listed here is a single T cell receptor (beta chain). Its antigen is unknown. This entry is derived from a study of T cells in Graves' hyperthyroidism and ophthalmopathy. The study's findings and limits: A model built on 13 V-J features separated ophthalmopathy from stable hyperthyroidism.

RNA transcripts provided the source from which TCR beta CDR3 regions were amplified. The HTBI primer set served for first-round RT-PCR of the TCR CDR3. In TCRdb, the multiplex PCR reads were re-called with MiXCR into one record per CDR3 protein. There are almost 500,000 distinct CDR3 sequences in the sample; about 22% occur only once, and around 50% lies in the top ten. V lost 0 bases and J 8 bases, leaving 13 bases between the germline ends. Per germline, CDR1 SEHNR and CDR2 FQNEAQ (reference sequence). The CDR3 loop spans 14 amino acids. This chain uses TRBV7-9 with TRBJ1-2; D remains ambiguous. The sample consisted of blood. The source of this sequence is a woman between 70 and 85 years old with Graves' ophthalmopathy. As DNA, the CDR3 is TGTGCCAGCAGCTTAGCGGGAGACTGGGGAGGCTACACCTTC. Protein: CASSLAGDWGGYTF.